These 3 T cell receptor beta chains came from one sample sequenced in a study of shared clonotypes between healthy human individuals. Method: immunoSEQ multiplex PCR; TCRdb's copy keeps in-frame clones and lacks some. The table has 2 million to 2.5 million clones, 92% seen once. The sequencing sample was made of naive CD4+ T cells from PBMCs. Subset: CD45RA+ positively selected. These receptors were obtained from a young man in good health. Some clones in this sample may be carry-over from other donors' samples.

This clone appeared a few times. This chain connects TRBV14 to TRBJ1-1, with TRBD1 matching 7 bases. J gave up 4 bases and V 4 bases, and 3 bases lay outside the gene matches. Germline V CDR1 and CDR2: SGHDN, FVKESK. The CDR3 spans 13 residues. In nucleotides, the CDR3 is TGTGCCAGCAGCCCCCGGGACAGCACTGAAGCTTTCTTT. It translates to CASSPRDSTEAFF.

Of note for this clone: Other DNA variants within this sample encode the same CDR3. J is TRBJ1-1 and V is TRBV28; D is uncertain. The CDR3 is 11 amino acids. Trimming shortened V by 2 bases and J by 5 bases, and 3 bases separated the two germline ends. Looked up from germline, CDR1 is MDHEN and CDR2 is SYDVKM. The CDR3 DNA sequence: TGTGCCAGCAGTTTAAGAACTGAAGCTTTCTTT. Its protein is CASSLRTEAFF.

The V call is TRBV11-2, the J call TRBJ2-7; the D gene is possibly TRBD2 (6 bases). V was pared by 3 bases and J by 0 bases, with 15 bases between. Germline CDR1 SGHAT, CDR2 FQNNGV. This CDR3 is built from 16 residues. DNA of the CDR3: TGTGCCAGCAGCTTCCGCGGGGAGCTCTACTCCTACGAGCAGTACTTC. It is translated as CASSFRGELYSYEQYF.